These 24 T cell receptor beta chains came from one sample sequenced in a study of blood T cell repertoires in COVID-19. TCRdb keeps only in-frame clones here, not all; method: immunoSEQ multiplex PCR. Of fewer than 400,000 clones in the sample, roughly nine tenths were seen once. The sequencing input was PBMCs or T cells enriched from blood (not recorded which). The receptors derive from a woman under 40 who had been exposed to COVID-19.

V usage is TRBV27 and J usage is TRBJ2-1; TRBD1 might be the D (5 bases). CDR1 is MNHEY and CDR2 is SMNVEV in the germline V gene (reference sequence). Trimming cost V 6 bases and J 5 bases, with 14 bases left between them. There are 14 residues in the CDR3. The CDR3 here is CASSSPQGNNEQFF. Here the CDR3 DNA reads TGTGCCAGCAGCTCTCCCCAGGGAAACAATGAGCAGTTCTTC.

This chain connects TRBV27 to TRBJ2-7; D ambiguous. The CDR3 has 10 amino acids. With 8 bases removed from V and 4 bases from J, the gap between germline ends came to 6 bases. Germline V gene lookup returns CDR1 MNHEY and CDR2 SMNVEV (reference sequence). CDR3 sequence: CASGIYEQYF. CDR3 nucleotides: TGTGCCAGCGGCATTTACGAGCAGTACTTC.

CDR3 protein: CASPLNTEAFF. For the CDR3, the DNA is TGTGCCAGCCCTCTGAACACTGAAGCTTTCTTT. The chain is built from TRBV7-9 and TRBJ1-1; no firm D call. The CDR3 spans 11 residues. Germline loops: CDR1 SEHNR, CDR2 FQNEAQ (reference sequence). The V end lost 8 bases, the J end lost 0 bases, and 4 bases lay between the germline ends.

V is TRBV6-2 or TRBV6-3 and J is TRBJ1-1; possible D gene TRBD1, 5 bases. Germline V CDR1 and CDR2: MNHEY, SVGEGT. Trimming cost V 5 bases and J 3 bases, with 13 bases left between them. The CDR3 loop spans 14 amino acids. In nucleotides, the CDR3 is TGTGCCAGCAGTCCAATCCGACAGTACACTGAAGCTTTCTTT. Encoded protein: CASSPIRQYTEAFF.

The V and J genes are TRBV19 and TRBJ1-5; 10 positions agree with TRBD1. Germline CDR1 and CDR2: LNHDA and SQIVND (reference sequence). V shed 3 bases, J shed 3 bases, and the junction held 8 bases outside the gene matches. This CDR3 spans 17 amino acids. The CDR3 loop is CASSIPLDRGFNQPQHF. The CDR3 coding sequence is TGTGCCAGTAGTATCCCTCTGGACAGGGGGTTCAATCAGCCCCAGCATTTT. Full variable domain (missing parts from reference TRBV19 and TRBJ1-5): DGGITQSPKYLFRKEGQNVTLSCEQNLNHDAMYWYRQDPGQGLRLIYYSQIVNDFQKGDIAEGYSVSREKKESFPLTVTSAQKNPTAFYLCASSIPLDRGFNQPQHFGDGTRLSIL.

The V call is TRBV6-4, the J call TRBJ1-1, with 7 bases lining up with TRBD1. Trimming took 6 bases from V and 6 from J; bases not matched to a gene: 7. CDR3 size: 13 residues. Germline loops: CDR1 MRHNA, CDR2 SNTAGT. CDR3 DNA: TGTGCCAGCAGCAAAACAGGGGAAGCTGAAGCTTTCTTT. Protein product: CASSKTGEAEAFF.

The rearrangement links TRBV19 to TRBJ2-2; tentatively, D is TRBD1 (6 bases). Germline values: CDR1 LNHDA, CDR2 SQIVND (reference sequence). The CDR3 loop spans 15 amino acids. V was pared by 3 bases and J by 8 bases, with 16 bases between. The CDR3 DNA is TGTGCCAGTAGTATGCAGAGGGACACCCGAGGGGAGCTGTTTTTT. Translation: CASSMQRDTRGELFF. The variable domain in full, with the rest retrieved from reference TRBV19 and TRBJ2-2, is DGGITQSPKYLFRKEGQNVTLSCEQNLNHDAMYWYRQDPGQGLRLIYYSQIVNDFQKGDIAEGYSVSREKKESFPLTVTSAQKNPTAFYLCASSMQRDTRGELFFGEGSRLTVL.

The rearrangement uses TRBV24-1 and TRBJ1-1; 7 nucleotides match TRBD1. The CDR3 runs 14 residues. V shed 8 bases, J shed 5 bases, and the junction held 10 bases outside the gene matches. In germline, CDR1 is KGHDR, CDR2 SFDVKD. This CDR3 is CATTDRSPGTEAFF. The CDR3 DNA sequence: TGTGCCACCACGGACAGGTCCCCGGGTACTGAAGCTTTCTTT.

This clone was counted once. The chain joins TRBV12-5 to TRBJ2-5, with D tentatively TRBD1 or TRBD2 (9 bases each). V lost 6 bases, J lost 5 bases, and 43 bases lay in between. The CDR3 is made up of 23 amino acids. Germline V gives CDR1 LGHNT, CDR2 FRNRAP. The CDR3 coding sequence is TGTGCTAGTGGGCCCCGAGGTCCCCTGACAGGGGGTAAAAGCGGGGGGTTGGTGGAGACCCAGTACTTC. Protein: CASGPRGPLTGGKSGGLVETQYF.

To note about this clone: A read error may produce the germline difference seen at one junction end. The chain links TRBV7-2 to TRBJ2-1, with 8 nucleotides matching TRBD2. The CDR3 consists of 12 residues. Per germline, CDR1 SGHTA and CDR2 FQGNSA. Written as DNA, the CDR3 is TGTGCCAGCAGCTCTCGTTCGGGGGGGCAGGTCTTC. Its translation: CASSSRSGGQVF.

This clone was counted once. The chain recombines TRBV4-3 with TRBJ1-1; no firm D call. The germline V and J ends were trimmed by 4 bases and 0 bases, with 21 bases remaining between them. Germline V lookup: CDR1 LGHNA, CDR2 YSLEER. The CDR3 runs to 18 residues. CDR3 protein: CASSPSRLGDRVNTEAFF. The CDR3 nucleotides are TGCGCCAGCAGCCCAAGCCGTTTGGGAGATCGGGTGAACACTGAAGCTTTCTTT.

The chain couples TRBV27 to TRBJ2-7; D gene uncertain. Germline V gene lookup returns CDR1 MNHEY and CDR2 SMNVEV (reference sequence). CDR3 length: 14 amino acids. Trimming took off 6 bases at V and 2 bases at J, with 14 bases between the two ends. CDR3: CASRFASVAYEQYF. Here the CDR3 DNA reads TGTGCCAGCAGGTTCGCGTCGGTAGCCTACGAGCAGTACTTC.

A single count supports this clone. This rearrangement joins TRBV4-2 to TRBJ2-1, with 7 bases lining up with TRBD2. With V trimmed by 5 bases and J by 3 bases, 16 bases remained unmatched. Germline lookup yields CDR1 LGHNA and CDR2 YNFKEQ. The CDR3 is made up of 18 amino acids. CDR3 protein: CASSSQPAPSGFYNEQFF. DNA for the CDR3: TGTGCCAGCAGCAGCCAGCCGGCCCCTAGCGGATTCTACAATGAGCAGTTCTTC.

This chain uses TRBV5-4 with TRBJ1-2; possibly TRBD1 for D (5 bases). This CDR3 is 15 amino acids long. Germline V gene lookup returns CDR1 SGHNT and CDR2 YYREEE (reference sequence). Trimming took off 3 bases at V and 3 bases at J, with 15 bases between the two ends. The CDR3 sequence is CASSSQGTTDYGYTF. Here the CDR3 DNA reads TGTGCCAGCAGCTCGCAGGGTACGACGGACTATGGCTACACCTTC.

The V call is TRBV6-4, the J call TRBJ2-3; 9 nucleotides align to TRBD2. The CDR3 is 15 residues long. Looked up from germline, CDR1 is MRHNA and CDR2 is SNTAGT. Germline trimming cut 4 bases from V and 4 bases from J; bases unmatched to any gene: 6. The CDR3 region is CASSAGGGAPDTQYF. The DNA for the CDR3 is TGTGCCAGCAGTGCAGGCGGGGGGGCCCCAGATACGCAGTATTTT.

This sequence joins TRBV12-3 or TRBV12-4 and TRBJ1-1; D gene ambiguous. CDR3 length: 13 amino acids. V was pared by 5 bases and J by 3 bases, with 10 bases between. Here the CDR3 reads CASSKSRDTEAFF. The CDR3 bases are TGTGCCAGCAGTAAGTCCCGGGACACTGAAGCTTTCTTT.

The CDR3 spells CASSKDQGLSYEQYF. As DNA, the CDR3 is TGTGCCAGCAGCAAAGATCAGGGCCTCAGCTACGAGCAGTACTTC. This sequence joins TRBV7-8 and TRBJ2-7, with D maybe TRBD1 (5 bases). Per the germline V gene, CDR1 is SGHVS and CDR2 is FQNEAQ. The CDR3 runs 15 residues. V was shortened by 5 bases and J by 3 bases, with 17 bases between the two germline ends. Together with reference TRBV7-8 and TRBJ2-7, the CDR3 gives the full variable domain: GAGVSQSPRYKVAKRGQDVALRCDPISGHVSLFWYQQALGQGPEFLTYFQNEAQLDKSGLPSDRFFAERPEGSVSTLKIQRTQQEDSAVYLCASSKDQGLSYEQYFGPGTRLTVT.

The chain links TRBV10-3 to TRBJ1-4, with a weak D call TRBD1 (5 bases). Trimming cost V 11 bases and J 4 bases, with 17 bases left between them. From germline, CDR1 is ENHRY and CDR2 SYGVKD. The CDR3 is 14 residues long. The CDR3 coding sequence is TGTGCCTCGCGGGGGTTAACAGGTAATGAAAAACTGTTTTTT. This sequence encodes CASRGLTGNEKLFF.

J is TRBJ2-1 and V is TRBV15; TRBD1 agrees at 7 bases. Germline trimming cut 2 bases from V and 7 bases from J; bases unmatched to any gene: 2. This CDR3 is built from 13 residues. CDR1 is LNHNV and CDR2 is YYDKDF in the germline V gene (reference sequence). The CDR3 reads CATSRRQGNEQFF. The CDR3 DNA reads TGTGCCACCAGCAGAAGACAGGGAAATGAGCAGTTCTTC. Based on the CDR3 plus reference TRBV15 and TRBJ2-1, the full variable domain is DAMVIQNPRYQVTQFGKPVTLSCSQTLNHNVMYWYQQKSSQAPKLLFHYYDKDFNNEADTPDNFQSRRPNTSFCFLDIRSPGLGDTAMYLCATSRRQGNEQFFGPGTRLTVL.

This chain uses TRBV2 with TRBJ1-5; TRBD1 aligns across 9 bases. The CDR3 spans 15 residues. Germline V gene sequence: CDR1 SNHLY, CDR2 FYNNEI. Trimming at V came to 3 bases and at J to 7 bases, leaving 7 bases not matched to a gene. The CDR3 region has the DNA TGTGCCAGCAGTGAGGGGGGACAGGGTGGGCAGCCCCAGCATTTT. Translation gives CASSEGGQGGQPQHF. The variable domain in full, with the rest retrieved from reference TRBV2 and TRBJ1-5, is EPEVTQTPSHQVTQMGQEVILRCVPISNHLYFYWYRQILGQKVEFLVSFYNNEISEKSEIFDDQFSVERPDGSNFTLKIRSTKLEDSAMYFCASSEGGQGGQPQHFGDGTRLSIL.

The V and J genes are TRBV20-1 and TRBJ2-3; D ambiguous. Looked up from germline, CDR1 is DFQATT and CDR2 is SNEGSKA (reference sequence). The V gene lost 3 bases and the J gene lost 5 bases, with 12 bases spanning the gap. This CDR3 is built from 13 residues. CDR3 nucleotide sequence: TGCAGTGCTAGTTTACGGCGGAGAGATACGCAGTATTTT. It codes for CSASLRRRDTQYF.

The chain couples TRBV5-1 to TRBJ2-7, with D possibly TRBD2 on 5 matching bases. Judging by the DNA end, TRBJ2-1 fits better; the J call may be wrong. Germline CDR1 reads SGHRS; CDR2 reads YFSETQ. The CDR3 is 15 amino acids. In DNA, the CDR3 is TGCGCCAGCAGCCCCTCCGGGGATAGGTACAATGAGCAGTTCTTC. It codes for CASSPSGDRYNEQFF.

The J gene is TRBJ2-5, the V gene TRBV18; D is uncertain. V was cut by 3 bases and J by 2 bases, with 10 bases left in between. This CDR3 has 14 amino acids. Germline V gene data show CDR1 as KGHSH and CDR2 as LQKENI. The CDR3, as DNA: TGTGCCAGCTCACCTTCTCTAGTTCAAGAGACCCAGTACTTC. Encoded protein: CASSPSLVQETQYF.

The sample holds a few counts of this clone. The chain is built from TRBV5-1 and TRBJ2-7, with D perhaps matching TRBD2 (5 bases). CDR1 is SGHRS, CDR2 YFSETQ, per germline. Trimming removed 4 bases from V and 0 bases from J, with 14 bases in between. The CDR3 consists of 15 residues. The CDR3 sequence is CASSRQAVSSYEQYF. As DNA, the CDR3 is TGCGCCAGCAGCCGCCAAGCGGTGAGCTCCTACGAGCAGTACTTC.